In its sample, the clone carrying this T cell receptor (beta chain) ranks as medium-sized (0.01 to 0.1%). Its antigen is unidentified. These data originate in a study of T cells in localized non-small cell lung cancer. Points from the study as a whole: Adjacent lung held a median roughly 56 of the top 100 tumor clones. Adjacent uninvolved lung tissue had the highest T cell clonality, exceeding tumor. Higher blood T cell density tracked longer overall survival.

CDR1 is SGDLS, CDR2 YYNGEE, per germline. V lost 3 bases, J lost 6 bases, and 14 bases lay in between. The CDR3 runs to 14 residues. Lung adjacent to the tumor, free of atypia, was sampled at least 2 cm from its margin. Only in-frame clones appear in the TCRdb table, and some are missing; sequencing was by immunoSEQ multiplex PCR. The repertoire holds about 2,400 clones, with more than 20% as singletons. The receptor was isolated from a male donor aged 60 or over with stage I squamous cell lung carcinoma. This chain joins TRBV9 and TRBJ2-3; D uncertain. The sample consisted of normal lung tissue next to the tumor, taken before any cancer treatment. The CDR3 nucleotides read TGTGCCAGCAGCGGGCTACCGACACAGGATACGCAGTATTTT. Protein product: CASSGLPTQDTQYF. The full variable domain, with the rest looked up from reference TRBV9 and TRBJ2-3, is DSGVTQTPKHLITATGQRVTLRCSPRSGDLSVYWYQQSLDQGLQFLIQYYNGEERAKGNILERFSAQQFPDLHSELNLSSLELGDSALYFCASSGLPTQDTQYFGPGTRLTVL.